The 3 T cell receptor beta chains listed next were all sequenced from one sample in a study of cytotoxic CD8 clonotypes in ibrutinib-treated CLL. The assay was immunoSEQ multiplex PCR, and TCRdb's table has in-frame clones only and misses some. Of about 92,000 clones listed, around 77% are singletons. The material was PBMCs, obtained after 24 months of ibrutinib treatment. The receptors originated from a human donor with chronic lymphocytic leukemia.

This rearrangement joins TRBV7-3 to TRBJ2-2, with D unresolved. The V gene's germline CDR1 is SGHTA and CDR2 FQGTGA. V was pared by 1 base and J by 7 bases, with 7 bases between. This CDR3 comprises 13 residues. As DNA, the CDR3 is TGTGCCAGCAGCTTAAAAAATAGCGGGGAGCTGTTTTTT. Protein: CASSLKNSGELFF.

This chain connects TRBV25-1 to TRBJ2-7, with TRBD2 identical over 7 bases. Germline CDR1 reads MGHDK; CDR2 reads SYGVNS. The CDR3 consists of 14 residues. V lost 8 bases and J lost 6; bases outside the gene matches: 13. CDR3 DNA sequence: TGTGCCAGCGGCAGACTAGCAGGACCGAGCGAGCAGTACTTC. This translates into CASGRLAGPSEQYF.

CDR3 residues: CASSHPGNRDRGPQPQHF. CDR3 bases: TGCGCCAGCAGTCACCCCGGGAACCGGGACAGGGGGCCTCAGCCCCAGCATTTT. The chain carries TRBV23-1 and TRBJ1-5, with 12 bases aligning to TRBD1. TRBV23-1 is an ORF for which the function is uncertain. V lost 3 bases to trimming and J lost 6 bases; unmatched junction nucleotides: 12. The CDR3 is made up of 18 amino acids.